Detailed here is one TCR beta chain. Its antigen is unknown. This sample is drawn from a study of brain T cells in children with intractable seizures. Time point noted: blood from clinic visit 5 months post-surgery; TSC patient then seizure free. The sequenced cases were selected for having the highest brain T cell transcript signatures. Pre-surgery treatment included at least one anti-epileptic drug. Study-wide results and limits: Viral specificity was inferred only from CDR3 similarity; HCMV serostatus was unknown. Clones missing pre-surgery may reflect undersampling of that blood sample.

The CDR3 runs 15 residues. The germline V gene has CDR1 MNHEY and CDR2 SVGAGI. J gave up 7 bases and V 0 bases, and 4 bases lay outside the gene matches. Using immunoSEQ multiplex PCR, the repertoire was profiled, and TCRdb retains in-frame clones only, with some absent. Among 300,000 to 400,000 clones listed, nearly 95% were seen once. The V gene is TRBV6-5, the J gene TRBJ1-1, with 11 bases matching TRBD1. The sample here was peripheral blood, taken less than 6 months after surgery. The receptor's source is a boy under three years old with tuberous sclerosis and intractable seizures. The CDR3 spells CASSYSGQGAREAFF. CDR3 nucleotides: TGTGCCAGCAGTTACTCAGGACAGGGGGCGCGTGAAGCTTTCTTT.